This TCR beta chain was identified during a study of CD8 T cells in Susac syndrome. V lost 5 bases and J 2 bases, leaving 16 bases between the germline ends. Germline CDR1 is KGHSH and CDR2 is LQKENI. The CDR3 runs to 16 residues. Sequencing of TCR beta was performed on blood CD8+ and CD4+ T cells. Random hexamers were used to reverse transcribe about 0.45 to 1 ug of RNA. TCRdb fed the immunoSEQ multiplex PCR reads into MiXCR, producing one record per CDR3 protein. This sample carries 250,000 to 300,000 distinct CDR3 sequences, around 83% of them seen once, and the ten largest clones take over 0.1%. The clonotype was recovered from a human donor with multiple sclerosis. This chain connects TRBV18 to TRBJ2-1; either TRBD1 or TRBD2 may fit D (5 bases each). The sequenced sample consisted of CD8+ T cells from PBMCs. The CDR3, as DNA: TGTGCCAGCTCAACTAAGGCGTTGGGACCCTACAATGAGCAGTTCTTC. Amino acids: CASSTKALGPYNEQFF.